This T cell receptor (beta chain) came from a study of shared clonotypes between healthy human individuals. Broader study findings: Depth of sequencing was expected to influence donor clonotype sharing.

Positive CCR7 selection of CD45RO-negative cells yielded the naive CD8 cells, and terminally differentiated effector memory CD45RA+ cells were excluded. V dropped 1 base and J dropped 7 bases, with 10 bases sitting between them. The CDR3 is made up of 13 amino acids. Germline V gene sequence: CDR1 SEHNR, CDR2 FQNEAQ (reference sequence). Worth noting for this clone: Its matching antigen is unknown.

Generated by immunoSEQ multiplex PCR, the TCRdb table keeps only in-frame clones and is missing some. This sample has some 2.1 million clones, with 93% found just once. The chain employs TRBV7-9 and TRBJ1-2, with D unclear. Material: naive CD8+ T cells from PBMCs. The sequence derives from a man between 18 and 35 years old in good health. Some clones in this sample may be carry-over from other donors' samples. CDR3 sequence reads: CASSLGESGGYTF. The CDR3 DNA is TGTGCCAGCAGCTTAGGGGAGTCCGGTGGCTACACCTTC.